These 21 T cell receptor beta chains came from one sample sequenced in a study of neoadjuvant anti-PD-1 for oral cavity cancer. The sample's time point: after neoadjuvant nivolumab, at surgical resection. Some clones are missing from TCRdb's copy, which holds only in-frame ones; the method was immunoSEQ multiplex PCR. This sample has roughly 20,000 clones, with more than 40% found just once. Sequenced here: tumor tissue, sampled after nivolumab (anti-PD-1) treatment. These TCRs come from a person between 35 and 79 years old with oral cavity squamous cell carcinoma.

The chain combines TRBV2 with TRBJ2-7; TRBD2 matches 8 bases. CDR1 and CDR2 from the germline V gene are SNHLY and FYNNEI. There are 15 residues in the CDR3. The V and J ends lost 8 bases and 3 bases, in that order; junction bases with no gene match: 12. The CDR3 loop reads CASLKTVTSVYEQYF. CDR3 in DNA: TGTGCCAGCCTCAAAACAGTGACTAGCGTCTACGAGCAGTACTTC.

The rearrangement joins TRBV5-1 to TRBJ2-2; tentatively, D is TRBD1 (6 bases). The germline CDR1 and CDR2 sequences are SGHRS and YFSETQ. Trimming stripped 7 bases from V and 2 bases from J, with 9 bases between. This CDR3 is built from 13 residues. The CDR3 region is CASQTGNTGELFF. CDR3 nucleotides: TGCGCCAGCCAGACAGGAAACACCGGGGAGCTGTTTTTT.

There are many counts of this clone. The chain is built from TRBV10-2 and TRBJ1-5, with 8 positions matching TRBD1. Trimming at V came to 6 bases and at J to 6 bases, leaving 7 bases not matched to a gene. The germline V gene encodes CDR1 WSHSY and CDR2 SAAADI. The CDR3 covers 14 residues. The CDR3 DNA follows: TGCGCCAGCAGCCCTTCAGGGGGCGGTCAGCCCCAGCATTTT. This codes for CASSPSGGGQPQHF.

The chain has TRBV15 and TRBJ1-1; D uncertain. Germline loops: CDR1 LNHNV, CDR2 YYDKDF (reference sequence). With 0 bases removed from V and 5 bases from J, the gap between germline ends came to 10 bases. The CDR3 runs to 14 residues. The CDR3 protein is CATSREGRRTEAFF. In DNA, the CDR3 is TGTGCCACCAGCAGAGAAGGGCGTCGGACTGAAGCTTTCTTT.

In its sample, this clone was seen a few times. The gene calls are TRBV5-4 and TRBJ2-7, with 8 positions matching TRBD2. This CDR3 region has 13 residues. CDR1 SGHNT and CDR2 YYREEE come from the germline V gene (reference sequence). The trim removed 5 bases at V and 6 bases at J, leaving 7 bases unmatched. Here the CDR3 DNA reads TGTGCCAGCAGATCCGCCGGGACTAGCGAGCAGTACTTC. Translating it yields CASRSAGTSEQYF.

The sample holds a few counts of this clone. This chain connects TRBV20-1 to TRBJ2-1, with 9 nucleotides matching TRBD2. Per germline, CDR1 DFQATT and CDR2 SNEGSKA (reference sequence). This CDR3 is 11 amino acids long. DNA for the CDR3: TGCGGGGTAGCGGGGGAGTATGAGCAGTTCTTC. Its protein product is CGVAGEYEQFF.

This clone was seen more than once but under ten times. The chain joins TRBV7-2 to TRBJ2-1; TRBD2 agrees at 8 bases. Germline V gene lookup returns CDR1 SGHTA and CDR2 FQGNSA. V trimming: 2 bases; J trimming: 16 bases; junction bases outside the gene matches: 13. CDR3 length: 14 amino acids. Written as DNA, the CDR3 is TGTGCCAGCAGCTTAAGTCTAGCGGGCAGGGCAGTTTTCTTC. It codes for CASSLSLAGRAVFF.

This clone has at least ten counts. The CDR3 region has the DNA TGTGCCAGAACCCCAACCTCCTACAATGAGCAGTTCTTC. It translates to CARTPTSYNEQFF. The chain has TRBV5-3 and TRBJ2-1; D not resolved. TRBV5-3 is classed as an ORF, of uncertain function. The ends were cut back, 6 bases at V and 0 bases at J, with 7 bases in the middle. The CDR3 is 13 amino acids.

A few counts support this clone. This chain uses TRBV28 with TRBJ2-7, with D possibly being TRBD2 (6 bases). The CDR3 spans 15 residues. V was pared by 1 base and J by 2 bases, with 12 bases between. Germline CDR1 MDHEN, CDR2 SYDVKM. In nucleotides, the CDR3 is TGTGCCAGCAGTTTATCGGCAGGGACTGCCTACGAGCAGTACTTC. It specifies CASSLSAGTAYEQYF.

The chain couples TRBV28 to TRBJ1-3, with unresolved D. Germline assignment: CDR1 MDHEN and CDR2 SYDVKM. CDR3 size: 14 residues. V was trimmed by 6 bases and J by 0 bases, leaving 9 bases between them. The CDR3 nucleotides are TGTGCCAGCAGCCTGGTTTCCTCTGGAAACACCATATATTTT. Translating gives CASSLVSSGNTIYF.

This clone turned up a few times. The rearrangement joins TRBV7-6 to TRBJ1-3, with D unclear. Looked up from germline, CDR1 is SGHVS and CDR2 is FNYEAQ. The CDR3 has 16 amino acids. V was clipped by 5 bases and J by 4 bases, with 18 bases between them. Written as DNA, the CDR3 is TGTGCCAGCAGCGAGACCTTGTCGGGGAAGGGAAACACCATATATTTT. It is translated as CASSETLSGKGNTIYF.

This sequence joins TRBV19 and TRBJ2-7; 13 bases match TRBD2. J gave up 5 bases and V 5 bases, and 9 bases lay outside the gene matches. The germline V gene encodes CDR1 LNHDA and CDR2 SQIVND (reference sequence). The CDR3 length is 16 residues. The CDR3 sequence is CASSPRTSGGQDEQYF. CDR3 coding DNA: TGTGCCAGTAGTCCCAGGACTAGCGGGGGCCAGGACGAGCAGTACTTC.

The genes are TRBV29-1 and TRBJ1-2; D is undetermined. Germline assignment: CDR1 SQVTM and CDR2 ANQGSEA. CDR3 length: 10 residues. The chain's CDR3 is CTTQNYGYTF. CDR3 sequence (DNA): TGCACCACACAGAACTATGGCTACACCTTC. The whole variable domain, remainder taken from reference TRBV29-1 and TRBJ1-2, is SAVISQKPSRDICQRGTSLTIQCQVDSQVTMMFWYRQQPGQSLTLIATANQGSEATYESGFVIDKFPISRPNLTFSTLTVSNMSPEDSSIYLCTTQNYGYTFGSGTRLTVV.

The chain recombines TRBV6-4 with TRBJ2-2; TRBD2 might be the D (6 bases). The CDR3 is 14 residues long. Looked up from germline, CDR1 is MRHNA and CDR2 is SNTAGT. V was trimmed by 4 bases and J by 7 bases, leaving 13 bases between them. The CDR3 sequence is CASSVGSSVGELFF. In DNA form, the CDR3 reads TGTGCCAGCAGTGTAGGGTCTAGCGTCGGGGAGCTGTTTTTT.

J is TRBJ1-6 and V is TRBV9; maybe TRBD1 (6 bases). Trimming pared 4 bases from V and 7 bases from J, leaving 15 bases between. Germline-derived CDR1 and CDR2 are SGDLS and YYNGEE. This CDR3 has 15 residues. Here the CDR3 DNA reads TGTGCCAGCAGCCCGAGAGGACAGTCCAATTCACCCCTCCACTTT. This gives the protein CASSPRGQSNSPLHF.

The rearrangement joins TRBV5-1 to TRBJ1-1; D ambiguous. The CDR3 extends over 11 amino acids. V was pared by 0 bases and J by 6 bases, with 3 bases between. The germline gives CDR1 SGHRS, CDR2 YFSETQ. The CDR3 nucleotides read TGCGCCAGCAGCTTGGAGGCTGAAGCTTTCTTT. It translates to CASSLEAEAFF. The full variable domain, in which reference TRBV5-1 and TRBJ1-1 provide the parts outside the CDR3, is KAGVTQTPRYLIKTRGQQVTLSCSPISGHRSVSWYQQTPGQGLQFLFEYFSETQRNKGNFPGRFSGRQFSNSRSEMNVSTLELGDSALYLCASSLEAEAFFGQGTRLTVV.

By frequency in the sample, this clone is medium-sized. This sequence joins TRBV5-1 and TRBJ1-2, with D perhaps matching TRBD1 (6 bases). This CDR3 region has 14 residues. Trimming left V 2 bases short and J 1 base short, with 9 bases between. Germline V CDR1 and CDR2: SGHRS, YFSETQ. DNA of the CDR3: TGCGCCAGCAGCTTCGAGGGGGTTAACTATGGCTACACCTTC. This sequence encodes CASSFEGVNYGYTF.

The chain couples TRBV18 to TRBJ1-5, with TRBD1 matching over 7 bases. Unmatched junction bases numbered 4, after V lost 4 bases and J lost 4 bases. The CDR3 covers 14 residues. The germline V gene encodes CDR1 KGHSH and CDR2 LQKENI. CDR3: CASSLTGFNQPQHF. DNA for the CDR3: TGTGCCAGCTCACTGACAGGGTTTAATCAGCCCCAGCATTTT.

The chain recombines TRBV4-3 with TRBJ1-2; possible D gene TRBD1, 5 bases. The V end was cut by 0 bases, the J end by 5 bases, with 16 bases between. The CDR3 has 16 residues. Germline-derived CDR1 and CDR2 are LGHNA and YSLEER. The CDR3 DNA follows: TGCGCCAGCAGCCAAGACCTCCGGGGGAATACTTATGGCTACACCTTC. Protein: CASSQDLRGNTYGYTF.

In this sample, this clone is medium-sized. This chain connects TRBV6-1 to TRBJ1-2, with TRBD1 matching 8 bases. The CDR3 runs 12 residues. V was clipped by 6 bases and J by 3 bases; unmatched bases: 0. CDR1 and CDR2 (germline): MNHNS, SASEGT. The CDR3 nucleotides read TGTGCCAGCAGGACAGGGGACTATGGCTACACCTTC. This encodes CASRTGDYGYTF.

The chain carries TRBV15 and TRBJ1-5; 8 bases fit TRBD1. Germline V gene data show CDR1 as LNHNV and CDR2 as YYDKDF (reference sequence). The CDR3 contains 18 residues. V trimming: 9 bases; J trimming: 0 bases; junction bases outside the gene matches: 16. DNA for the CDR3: TGTGCCACTGGGATCCGGGACAGGAAGGATGATAGCAATCAGCCCCAGCATTTT. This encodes CATGIRDRKDDSNQPQHF.